This entry describes one TCR beta chain. Its antigen is not known. After constant-region reverse-primer amplification, full-length variable regions underwent semi-nested PCR with Nested Universal Primer A. Each CDR3 protein gets one entry after TCRdb re-called the 5' RACE reads with MiXCR. This table holds 35,000 to 50,000 distinct CDR3 sequences, about 20% found once. Overall study results and limits: Tumor Tregs overlapped most with tumor, then blood, naive CD4+ cells. The TCR gene usage of tumor memory CD4+ T cells clustered together with blood and lymph node memory CD4+ cells and with lymph node naive CD4+ cells.

Germline trimming cut 9 bases from V and 2 bases from J; bases unmatched to any gene: 12. The CDR3 has 15 amino acids. The V gene's germline CDR1 is SGHRS and CDR2 YFSETQ. Treg sorting used a CD4+CD25+CD127-/low gate. Sequencing used Tregs sorted from blood. The clonotype was recovered from a female donor with breast cancer. The chain is built from TRBV5-1 and TRBJ2-7; TRBD1 matches at 9 bases. Here the CDR3 reads CANRGDRQGAYEQYF. The CDR3 DNA is TGCGCCAACAGAGGAGATCGACAGGGGGCCTACGAGCAGTACTTC.